This TCR beta chain is from a study of PD-L1 blockade in urothelial cancer. Overall study: Prior chemotherapy in patients spanned 0 to 3 regimens. The researchers analyzed blood 3 weeks (second dose) and 6 weeks after treatment start. Study-wide points: Below-median pretreatment blood TCR clonality was associated with improved progression-free and overall survival.

As regards this clone: The target antigen is unknown.

Germline values: CDR1 SEHNR, CDR2 FQNEAQ (reference sequence). CDR3 length: 13 residues. Trimming at V came to 11 bases and at J to 0 bases, leaving 3 bases not matched to a gene. Metastatic or locally advanced urothelial carcinoma was present in the patients. The assay was immunoSEQ multiplex PCR, and TCRdb's table has in-frame clones only and misses some. The sample shows 100,000 or so clones, 91% of them seen only once. This specimen consisted of PBMCs, obtained around atezolizumab (anti-PD-L1) treatment. The TCR originated in an elderly woman with urothelial cancer. The rearrangement links TRBV7-9 to TRBJ2-1, with TRBD2 matching 8 bases. The chain's CDR3 is CAASGSSYNEQFF. Written as DNA, the CDR3 is TGTGCCGCCAGCGGGAGCTCCTACAATGAGCAGTTCTTC.